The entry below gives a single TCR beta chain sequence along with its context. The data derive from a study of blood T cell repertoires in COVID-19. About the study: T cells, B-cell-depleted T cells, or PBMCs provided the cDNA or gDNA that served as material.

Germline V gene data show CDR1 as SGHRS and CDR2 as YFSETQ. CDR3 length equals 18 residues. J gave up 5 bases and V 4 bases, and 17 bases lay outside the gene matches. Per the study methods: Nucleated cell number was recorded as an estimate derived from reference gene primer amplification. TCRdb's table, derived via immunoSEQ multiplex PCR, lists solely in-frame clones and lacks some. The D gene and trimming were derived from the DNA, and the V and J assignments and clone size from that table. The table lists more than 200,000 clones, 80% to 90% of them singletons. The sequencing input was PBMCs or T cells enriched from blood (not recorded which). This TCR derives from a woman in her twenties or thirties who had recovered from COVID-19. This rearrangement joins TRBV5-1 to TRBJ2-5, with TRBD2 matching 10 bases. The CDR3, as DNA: TGCGCCAGCAGCCCCGGGACTAGCGTGACTAGGGATGGGGAGACCCAGTACTTC. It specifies CASSPGTSVTRDGETQYF.